The entry below gives a single T cell receptor beta chain sequence along with its context. Antigen: not known. This sample was taken from a study of T-cell memory formation after mild COVID-19. Constant-segment primers and 5'RACE yielded cDNA libraries for TCR alpha and TCR beta, each carrying sample barcodes and UMIs. One entry per CDR3 protein results from TCRdb running MiXCR on the 5' RACE reads. The sample includes roughly 580,000 distinct CDR3 sequences, around 17% of them seen just once. Broader study findings: Pre-infection memory showed some responding clones, and this suggested that cross-reactive memory joined.

The CDR3 consists of 15 residues. The germline V and J ends were trimmed by 1 base and 1 base, with 10 bases remaining between them. This sequence joins TRBV12-3 or TRBV12-4 and TRBJ1-1; D remains unclear. The sequenced sample consisted of PBMCs or a T cell subset sorted from them (not recorded which). This TCR derives from an adult woman who had mild COVID-19 (a few samples of this study predate the infection). Cell type and time point are not known. The CDR3 DNA reads as TGTGCCAGCAGTTTAGTAGGGCAGTCGAACACTGAAGCTTTCTTT. Translating gives CASSLVGQSNTEAFF.